Listed here is a single TCR beta chain. This was the immunoSEQ v3 assay. The protocol was immunoSEQ multiplex PCR, while the TCRdb copy is restricted to in-frame clones and leaves out a portion. The profile covers more than 12,000 clones, with about 82% appearing a single time and roughly 0.9% taken by the ten largest. The CDR3 totals 20 residues. The V gene lost 5 bases and the J gene lost 2 bases, with 30 bases spanning the gap. Per the germline V gene, CDR1 is SGHVS and CDR2 is FQNEAQ. This sample is drawn from a study of TIL therapy for anti-PD-1-resistant metastatic lung cancer. Turning to the study itself: Tumors were harvested before any PD-1/PD-L1 blockade. Median patient age was around 50, ranging about 35-85 years. Several tumors were EGFR-mutant and two were ALK-rearranged.

Time point denoted: pre-treatment sample, taken before nivolumab and TIL therapy. Patients were adults with stage 4 NSCLC. The sequence derives from a person aged 25 to 85 with non-small cell lung cancer. The gene calls are TRBV7-8 and TRBJ1-1; tentatively, D is TRBD1 (5 bases). Here the sequenced sample was blood, taken at baseline. This chain's CDR3 is CASSDSLLPGRTRRNTEAFF. In DNA form, the CDR3 reads TGTGCCAGCAGCGATTCGCTGCTTCCGGGACGCACCCGCCGAAACACTGAAGCTTTCTTT.